Below are 32 T cell receptor beta chains sequenced from a single sample in a study of cytotoxic CD8 clonotypes in ibrutinib-treated CLL. Assay: immunoSEQ multiplex PCR; the TCRdb copy retains only in-frame clones and omits some. The table shows around 330,000 clones, with 60% to 80% occurring only once. The specimen was PBMCs, collected after 36 months of ibrutinib treatment. The receptors come from a human donor with chronic lymphocytic leukemia.

The J gene is TRBJ1-2, the V gene TRBV7-6, with 8 positions matching TRBD1. The CDR3 has 15 amino acids. Germline V gene lookup returns CDR1 SGHVS and CDR2 FNYEAQ. With V trimmed by 2 bases and J by 3 bases, 5 bases remained unmatched. This chain's CDR3 is CASSLSGTGDYGYTF. The CDR3 bases are TGTGCCAGCAGCTTATCCGGGACAGGCGACTATGGCTACACCTTC.

The gene calls are TRBV11-2 and TRBJ2-5; 9 bases fit TRBD2. The V gene's germline CDR1 is SGHAT and CDR2 FQNNGV. Trimming took 1 base from V and 5 from J; bases not matched to a gene: 8. CDR3 size: 16 residues. In nucleotides, the CDR3 is TGTGCCAGCAGCTTAGCCCGCCTAGCGGGGTATGAGACCCAGTACTTC. Residues: CASSLARLAGYETQYF.

The chain combines TRBV29-1 with TRBJ1-2, with D possibly being TRBD1 (6 bases). The CDR3 is 12 amino acids. The germline gives CDR1 SQVTM, CDR2 ANQGSEA. The ends were cut back, 3 bases at V and 4 bases at J, with 9 bases in the middle. The DNA for the CDR3 is TGCAGCGTTGACCAGGGGCCCTATGGCTACACCTTC. It translates to CSVDQGPYGYTF.

The chain couples TRBV7-3 to TRBJ1-2; 10 positions match TRBD1. The V gene's germline CDR1 is SGHTA and CDR2 FQGTGA. This CDR3 contains 15 residues. After removal of 3 bases from V and 0 bases from J, the junction contained 1 base not matched to a gene. As DNA, the CDR3 is TGTGCCAGCAGCTTCGGGACAGGGGCTAACTATGGCTACACCTTC. Translated, it gives CASSFGTGANYGYTF.

The rearrangement uses TRBV5-1 and TRBJ2-3, with TRBD1 matching over 9 bases. V was pared by 2 bases and J by 4 bases, with 8 bases of the junction left unmatched. CDR3 length: 16 amino acids. CDR1 and CDR2 (germline): SGHRS, YFSETQ. This chain's CDR3 is CASSFPGQGGADTQYF. The CDR3 DNA sequence: TGCGCCAGCAGCTTCCCGGGACAGGGTGGTGCAGATACGCAGTATTTT.

The CDR3 bases are TGTGCCAGTAGTATAATACGAAAACGCGGCACTGAAGCTTTCTTT. This encodes CASSIIRKRGTEAFF. The chain carries TRBV19 and TRBJ1-1; D call uncertain. CDR3 size: 15 residues. V lost 2 bases to trimming and J lost 4 bases, with 14 bases between them. Per germline, CDR1 LNHDA and CDR2 SQIVND (reference sequence).

The rearrangement joins TRBV7-8 to TRBJ1-1, with 8 bases identical to TRBD1. The junction had 2 bases not matched to a gene; V was cut back by 5 bases and J by 0 bases. The germline V gene encodes CDR1 SGHVS and CDR2 FQNEAQ. The CDR3 has 14 amino acids. The CDR3 bases are TGTGCCAGCAGCCGGGACAGGCTGAACACTGAAGCTTTCTTT. Amino acid sequence: CASSRDRLNTEAFF.

The chain joins TRBV19 to TRBJ2-2; 10 bases align to TRBD1. With V trimmed by 6 bases and J by 2 bases, 3 bases remained unmatched. The CDR3 spans 15 residues. Germline V gene data show CDR1 as LNHDA and CDR2 as SQIVND (reference sequence). For the CDR3, the DNA is TGTGCCAGTAGCGACAGGGGGCTCAACACCGGGGAGCTGTTTTTT. Translation: CASSDRGLNTGELFF.

The rearrangement joins TRBV29-1 to TRBJ2-7, with a possible D match to TRBD2 (6 bases). Germline V gene lookup returns CDR1 SQVTM and CDR2 ANQGSEA. Trimming removed 7 bases at V and 1 base at J, with 14 bases between. The CDR3 extends over 13 amino acids. CDR3 DNA: TGCAGCGCCTGGGGGGAAAAGTCCTACGAGCAGTACTTC. It codes for CSAWGEKSYEQYF.

The chain carries TRBV25-1 and TRBJ2-2; 9 nucleotides match TRBD1. Per the germline V gene, CDR1 is MGHDK and CDR2 is SYGVNS. CDR3 length equals 15 residues. The junction had 9 bases not matched to a gene; V was cut back by 8 bases and J by 5 bases. The CDR3 DNA reads TGTGCCAGCTCCCCAGGGACAGGGAGTACCGGGGAGCTGTTTTTT. Residues: CASSPGTGSTGELFF.

The chain is built from TRBV2 and TRBJ2-1; either TRBD1 or TRBD2 may fit D (6 bases each). The CDR3 spans 11 residues. V was trimmed by 7 bases and J by 10 bases, leaving 11 bases between them. The germline V gene encodes CDR1 SNHLY and CDR2 FYNNEI. The CDR3 loop is CASKRRGEQFF. Here the CDR3 DNA reads TGTGCCAGCAAACGGAGGGGGGAGCAGTTCTTC.

The chain carries TRBV28 and TRBJ2-5, with 11 bases that match TRBD1. Germline-derived CDR1 and CDR2 are MDHEN and SYDVKM. CDR3 length equals 18 residues. The J segment lost 5 bases and the V segment lost 1 base, leaving 12 bases of the junction unmatched. The CDR3 loop reads CASSLYPPGQGVGETQYF. CDR3 bases: TGTGCCAGCAGTTTATACCCGCCGGGACAGGGGGTCGGCGAGACCCAGTACTTC.

The chain employs TRBV7-6 and TRBJ2-7; 7 positions match TRBD1. Per germline, CDR1 SGHVS and CDR2 FNYEAQ. J gave up 3 bases and V 0 bases, and 5 bases lay outside the gene matches. There are 15 residues in the CDR3. This CDR3 reads CASSLAETGLYEQYF. DNA of the CDR3: TGTGCCAGCAGCTTAGCAGAGACAGGGCTCTACGAGCAGTACTTC.

The chain joins TRBV5-1 to TRBJ1-2; a weak D match, TRBD1 (6 bases). V gave up 2 bases and J gave up 5 bases, with 13 bases separating them. This CDR3 is built from 14 residues. Germline values: CDR1 SGHRS, CDR2 YFSETQ. The CDR3 loop reads CASSLVPGEYGYTF. The CDR3 DNA sequence: TGCGCCAGCAGCTTAGTCCCAGGGGAGTATGGCTACACCTTC.

The chain couples TRBV29-1 to TRBJ1-2; D is unclear. The germline V and J ends were trimmed by 4 bases and 2 bases, with 11 bases remaining between them. The CDR3 covers 13 residues. CDR1 is SQVTM and CDR2 is ANQGSEA in the germline V gene. DNA of the CDR3: TGCAGCGTTGGTGACCATGTAAACTATGGCTACACCTTC. Protein product: CSVGDHVNYGYTF.

The genes are TRBV4-1 and TRBJ2-3; D is perhaps TRBD2 (5 bases). Trimming took 2 bases from V and 1 from J, leaving 22 bases between them. Germline CDR1 reads MGHRA; CDR2 reads YSYEKL. The CDR3 runs to 19 residues. CDR3 in DNA: TGCGCCAGCAGCCAAATAGCCACCGGGATTGAGATCCGCACAGATACGCAGTATTTT. Its translation: CASSQIATGIEIRTDTQYF.

The V gene is TRBV7-2, the J gene TRBJ2-4, with D unresolved. The V end was cut by 1 base, the J end by 9 bases, with 4 bases between. The CDR3 contains 11 residues. Germline values: CDR1 SGHTA, CDR2 FQGNSA. CDR3 protein: CASSLGVIQYF. As DNA, the CDR3 is TGTGCCAGCAGCTTAGGGGTCATTCAGTACTTC. Full variable domain (outside the CDR3, taken from reference TRBV7-2 and TRBJ2-4): GAGVSQSPSNKVTEKGKDVELRCDPISGHTALYWYRQSLGQGLEFLIYFQGNSAPDKSGLPSDRFSAERTGGSVSTLTIQRTQQEDSAVYLCASSLGVIQYFGAGTRLSVL.

This clone has more than one count but fewer than ten. This chain links TRBV5-1 with TRBJ2-1; 9 bases agree with TRBD1. The CDR3 loop spans 17 amino acids. Germline V gene data show CDR1 as SGHRS and CDR2 as YFSETQ. The junction had 14 bases not matched to a gene; V was cut back by 3 bases and J by 7 bases. CDR3 sequence reads: CASSSARKQGAQNEQFF. The CDR3 DNA follows: TGCGCCAGCAGCTCAGCGCGGAAACAGGGGGCGCAGAATGAGCAGTTCTTC.

V is TRBV11-2 and J is TRBJ1-1; D remains ambiguous. Germline CDR1 SGHAT, CDR2 FQNNGV. Trimming left V 2 bases short and J 1 base short, with 8 bases between. The CDR3 contains 14 residues. As DNA, the CDR3 is TGTGCCAGCAGCTTAAGTTGGGGGAACACTGAAGCTTTCTTT. Translation: CASSLSWGNTEAFF.

This clone was recorded a few times. This rearrangement joins TRBV5-1 to TRBJ2-5; tentatively, D is TRBD2 (5 bases). Germline CDR1 is SGHRS and CDR2 is YFSETQ. The CDR3 contains 14 residues. The germline V and J ends were trimmed by 1 base and 2 bases, with 9 bases remaining between them. CDR3 residues: CASSLRGPQETQYF. For the CDR3, the DNA is TGCGCCAGCAGCTTGCGGGGTCCTCAAGAGACCCAGTACTTC.

This clone was detected only a few times. Here the CDR3 reads CASSSPPRGTGELFF. CDR3 coding DNA: TGTGCCAGCAGTTCACCTCCGCGGGGAACCGGGGAGCTGTTTTTT. This chain joins TRBV7-6 and TRBJ2-2; D might be TRBD2 (6 bases). The germline V gene encodes CDR1 SGHVS and CDR2 FNYEAQ. The CDR3 sequence is 15 residues long. V lost 6 bases to trimming and J lost 5 bases, with 16 bases between them.

This clone has only a few counts. The V call is TRBV11-2, the J call TRBJ2-7, with 7 bases matching TRBD1. J was trimmed by 3 bases and V by 3 bases; bases with no gene match: 5. This CDR3 spans 14 amino acids. Germline-derived CDR1 and CDR2 are SGHAT and FQNNGV. The CDR3 DNA sequence: TGTGCCAGCAGCTTGGACAGGCGCAGCTACGAGCAGTACTTC. Its protein is CASSLDRRSYEQYF.

The chain joins TRBV2 to TRBJ1-5; D remains unclear. The V end was cut by 9 bases, the J end by 2 bases, with 11 bases between. The CDR3 sequence is 13 residues long. The germline gives CDR1 SNHLY, CDR2 FYNNEI. CDR3 nucleotide sequence: TGTGCCAGTAGGGTGTGGGGCAATCAGCCCCAGCATTTT. Protein sequence: CASRVWGNQPQHF.

The chain has TRBV9 and TRBJ2-7, with a possible D match to TRBD1 (7 bases). Looked up from germline, CDR1 is SGDLS and CDR2 is YYNGEE. CDR3 length: 14 amino acids. Trimming removed 4 bases from V and 3 bases from J, with 14 bases in between. For the CDR3, the DNA is TGTGCCAGCAGCCTAGGCGGGACAGACTACGAGCAGTACTTC. Its translation: CASSLGGTDYEQYF.

The sample holds one count of this clone. The chain is built from TRBV4-1 and TRBJ2-7, with a tentative D call TRBD2 (5 bases). The CDR3 length is 18 residues. V lost 1 base and J 5 bases, leaving 24 bases between the germline ends. CDR1 MGHRA and CDR2 YSYEKL come from the germline V gene. CDR3 region: CASSQGHRGKDSYHEQYF. The CDR3 coding sequence is TGCGCCAGCAGCCAAGGCCATAGAGGGAAGGACTCCTATCACGAGCAGTACTTC.

V and J are TRBV13 and TRBJ1-1; a possible D gene is TRBD1 (5 bases). The V end was cut by 3 bases, the J end by 3 bases, with 11 bases between. The CDR3 is 14 residues long. Germline V gene data show CDR1 as PRHDT and CDR2 as FYEKMQ (reference sequence). DNA for the CDR3: TGTGCCAGCAGCTTGGGGCAGCCCCACACTGAAGCTTTCTTT. As protein: CASSLGQPHTEAFF.

V gene TRBV7-8 combines with J gene TRBJ1-2; D perhaps matches TRBD1 (6 bases). Germline lookup yields CDR1 SGHVS and CDR2 FQNEAQ. The CDR3 is 16 residues long. The V gene lost 1 base and the J gene lost 3 bases, with 15 bases spanning the gap. The chain's CDR3 is CASSLGAQGRDYGYTF. CDR3 bases: TGTGCCAGCAGCTTAGGAGCACAGGGTAGGGACTATGGCTACACCTTC. The whole variable domain, filled in from reference TRBV7-8 and TRBJ1-2, reads GAGVSQSPRYKVAKRGQDVALRCDPISGHVSLFWYQQALGQGPEFLTYFQNEAQLDKSGLPSDRFFAERPEGSVSTLKIQRTQQEDSAVYLCASSLGAQGRDYGYTFGSGTRLTVV.

The rearrangement links TRBV25-1 to TRBJ1-2, with D uncertain. CDR3 length equals 14 residues. Germline-derived CDR1 and CDR2 are MGHDK and SYGVNS. Trimming cost V 8 bases and J 4 bases, with 17 bases left between them. The CDR3 sequence is CASVGREASYGYTF. CDR3 DNA: TGTGCCAGCGTAGGTAGGGAGGCTAGCTATGGCTACACCTTC.

V is TRBV6-5 and J is TRBJ2-7, with D possibly matching TRBD2 (5 bases). This CDR3 region has 13 residues. V was pared by 5 bases and J by 2 bases, with 10 bases between. Germline lookup yields CDR1 MNHEY and CDR2 SVGAGI. CDR3 loop: CASSALGAYEQYF. DNA for the CDR3: TGTGCCAGCAGTGCCCTCGGGGCCTACGAGCAGTACTTC.

In this sample, this clone turned up once. V and J are TRBV28 and TRBJ2-3; tentatively, D is TRBD2 (6 bases). The CDR3 contains 15 residues. Trimming stripped 3 bases from V and 4 bases from J, with 14 bases between. The germline V gene encodes CDR1 MDHEN and CDR2 SYDVKM. The CDR3 protein is CASSFPTSSPDTQYF. The DNA of the CDR3 is TGTGCCAGCAGTTTCCCGACTAGTTCTCCAGATACGCAGTATTTT.

The rearrangement uses TRBV14 and TRBJ2-1; 7 positions match TRBD2. The CDR3 has 16 residues. The junction had 11 bases not matched to a gene; V was cut back by 4 bases and J by 5 bases. The germline CDR1 and CDR2 sequences are SGHDN and FVKESK. CDR3 nucleotides: TGTGCCAGCAGCCGCCGAGGACTAGAAAGAAACAATGAGCAGTTCTTC. This gives the protein CASSRRGLERNNEQFF.

This chain links TRBV4-1 with TRBJ2-5; 14 nucleotides align to TRBD2. This CDR3 region has 16 residues. Germline V gene sequence: CDR1 MGHRA, CDR2 YSYEKL. V gave up 4 bases and J gave up 5 bases; unmatched junction bases: 6. CDR3 DNA sequence: TGCGCCAGCAGCCGGGGACTAGCGGGGGCCCGGGAGACCCAGTACTTC. Its translation is CASSRGLAGARETQYF.